A single sample gave rise to the 23 T cell receptor beta chains below, sequenced in a study of T-cell reconstitution after alpha-beta-depleted transplantation in children. Preparing the TCRbeta library involved the use of unique molecular identifiers. TCRdb reprocessed the PCR reads with MiXCR, giving one entry per CDR3 protein. The table records roughly 280,000 distinct CDR3 sequences, 11% of them present only once. The starting material was peripheral blood, obtained 180 days after TCRalphabeta/CD19-depleted stem cell transplant. The receptors derive from a male patient aged 2 to 10 who had a stem cell transplant for chronic granulomatous disease, so the T cells may come from the graft donor.

V usage is TRBV11-2 and J usage is TRBJ2-2; maybe TRBD2 (5 bases). CDR1 and CDR2 from the germline V gene are SGHAT and FQNNGV. V was cut by 7 bases and J by 4 bases, with 16 bases left in between. The CDR3 has 15 residues. The CDR3 protein is CASTLEVATTGELFF. The CDR3 DNA sequence: TGTGCCAGCACCCTAGAAGTAGCGACCACCGGGGAGCTGTTTTTT.

The table lists this clonotype with a count of one. A much larger clone lies a single base off, so this may be a read error. The V and J genes are TRBV29-1 and TRBJ1-3; the D is unclear. Germline V gives CDR1 SQVTM, CDR2 ANQGSEA. CDR3 size: 12 residues. CDR3 coding DNA: TGCAGCGTTGCCATGGCCAGGAACACCGTATATTTT. This gives the protein CSVAMARNTVYF.

This clonotype came up many times. The J gene is TRBJ1-2, the V gene TRBV5-1; D unresolved. In germline, CDR1 is SGHRS, CDR2 YFSETQ. CDR3 length: 14 residues. V was pared by 4 bases and J by 0 bases, with 10 bases between. Here the CDR3 reads CASSPRTANYGYTF. In DNA, the CDR3 is TGCGCCAGCAGCCCGAGGACGGCTAACTATGGCTACACCTTC. Full variable domain (rest looked up from reference TRBV5-1 and TRBJ1-2): KAGVTQTPRYLIKTRGQQVTLSCSPISGHRSVSWYQQTPGQGLQFLFEYFSETQRNKGNFPGRFSGRQFSNSRSEMNVSTLELGDSALYLCASSPRTANYGYTFGSGTRLTVV.

This clonotype showed up just a few times. The gene calls are TRBV7-6 and TRBJ1-2, with no clear D. V was pared by 4 bases and J by 8 bases, with 11 bases between. Germline V lookup: CDR1 SGHVS, CDR2 FNYEAQ. The CDR3 loop spans 12 amino acids. In DNA, the CDR3 is TGTGCCAGCAGCTCCAGAACCGCCGGCTACACCTTC. Residues: CASSSRTAGYTF.

This clonotype was recorded at least ten times. The chain joins TRBV20-1 to TRBJ2-6; TRBD1 matches 9 bases. The germline gives CDR1 DFQATT, CDR2 SNEGSKA (reference sequence). The CDR3 is 17 residues long. J lost 2 bases, V lost 4 bases, and 9 bases had no gene match. The CDR3 here is CSAKGRDRVTGANVLTF. In DNA, the CDR3 is TGCAGTGCTAAGGGGCGGGACAGGGTAACTGGGGCCAACGTCCTGACTTTC.

This clonotype was seen more than once but under ten times. V is TRBV5-4 and J is TRBJ2-1; 7 nucleotides agree with TRBD1. CDR3 length equals 15 residues. J was trimmed by 6 bases and V by 2 bases; bases with no gene match: 8. Germline CDR1 SGHNT, CDR2 YYREEE (reference sequence). The CDR3 region is CASSLGTVTGNEQFF. CDR3 coding DNA: TGTGCCAGCAGCTTAGGGACAGTCACTGGCAATGAGCAGTTCTTC.

The table lists this clonotype with many counts. This chain connects TRBV9 to TRBJ2-3, with TRBD2 matching 7 bases. The ends lost 4 bases at V and 5 bases at J; junction bases unmatched: 10. The germline V gene has CDR1 SGDLS and CDR2 YYNGEE. The CDR3 has 15 amino acids. This CDR3 reads CASSPGLLSGDTQYF. CDR3 coding DNA: TGTGCCAGCAGCCCGGGACTACTTTCGGGAGATACGCAGTATTTT.

In this sample, this clonotype turned up many times. The chain employs TRBV27 and TRBJ2-7; D gene uncertain. Germline-derived CDR1 and CDR2 are MNHEY and SMNVEV (reference sequence). Trimming cost V 6 bases and J 6 bases, with 18 bases left between them. The CDR3 consists of 14 residues. CDR3 in DNA: TGTGCCAGCAGCCCCCTCTCGTCCTACTCCGAGCAGTACTTC. It translates to CASSPLSSYSEQYF.

This clonotype was recorded at least ten times. The J gene is TRBJ1-1, the V gene TRBV7-2; D possibly corresponds to TRBD1 (5 bases). Per germline, CDR1 SGHTA and CDR2 FQGNSA. The CDR3 is 13 residues long. Trimming left V 5 bases short and J 4 bases short, with 11 bases between. Here the CDR3 reads CASSVRGVTEAFF. CDR3 DNA sequence: TGTGCCAGCAGCGTTAGAGGGGTCACTGAAGCTTTCTTT.

In this sample, this clonotype turned up a few times. The V and J genes are TRBV28 and TRBJ1-5, with D possibly TRBD1 on 5 matching bases. The V gene's germline CDR1 is MDHEN and CDR2 SYDVKM. The CDR3 is 14 residues long. The germline V and J ends were trimmed by 3 bases and 6 bases, with 12 bases remaining between them. CDR3 sequence reads: CASSFSGVRQPQHF. The CDR3 nucleotides are TGTGCCAGCAGTTTCTCGGGGGTCCGTCAGCCCCAGCATTTT.

This clonotype was seen repeatedly, ten times or more. J is TRBJ2-1 and V is TRBV11-3; 10 nucleotides align to TRBD2. V dropped 1 base and J dropped 5; count of bases not matched to a gene: 11. Germline CDR1 reads SGHNT; CDR2 reads YENEEA. The length of the CDR3 is 18 residues. The CDR3 bases are TGTGCCAGCAGCTTAGGACTAGCGGGTTCCAGGAGGGACAATGAGCAGTTCTTC. It encodes CASSLGLAGSRRDNEQFF.

This clonotype came up many times. The V gene is TRBV10-3, the J gene TRBJ1-2, with D unclear. CDR1 and CDR2 (germline): ENHRY, SYGVKD. There are 14 residues in the CDR3. V was pared by 0 bases and J by 2 bases, with 7 bases between. For the CDR3, the DNA is TGTGCCATCAGTGAGTCGCAGTTAAACTATGGCTACACCTTC. Translated: CAISESQLNYGYTF.

This sequence joins TRBV6-5 and TRBJ2-4, with D maybe TRBD1 (5 bases). Germline V gene data show CDR1 as MNHEY and CDR2 as SVGAGI. V was cut by 5 bases and J by 4 bases, with 21 bases left in between. The CDR3 contains 17 residues. For the CDR3, the DNA is TGTGCCAGCAGTCACCCCTGGGGCAGGGCGGAGAAAAACATTCAGTACTTC. It codes for CASSHPWGRAEKNIQYF.

This clonotype was seen many times. This chain connects TRBV7-6 to TRBJ2-1; perhaps TRBD2 as D (5 bases). Trimming stripped 3 bases from V and 0 bases from J, with 18 bases between. There are 18 residues in the CDR3. The germline gives CDR1 SGHVS, CDR2 FNYEAQ. The chain's CDR3 is CASSLGFTGSGSYNEQFF. The DNA for the CDR3 is TGTGCCAGCAGCTTGGGATTCACGGGATCCGGCTCCTACAATGAGCAGTTCTTC.

This clonotype has at least ten counts. V usage is TRBV11-2 and J usage is TRBJ2-2; 8 positions agree with TRBD1. Looked up from germline, CDR1 is SGHAT and CDR2 is FQNNGV. This CDR3 is 14 amino acids long. The trim removed 4 bases at V and 5 bases at J, leaving 3 bases unmatched. The CDR3 is CASSWGQATGELFF. CDR3 bases: TGTGCCAGCAGCTGGGGACAGGCGACCGGGGAGCTGTTTTTT. Complete variable domain (other parts from reference TRBV11-2 and TRBJ2-2): EAGVAQSPRYKIIEKRQSVAFWCNPISGHATLYWYQQILGQGPKLLIQFQNNGVVDDSQLPKDRFSAERLKGVDSTLKIQPAKLEDSAVYLCASSWGQATGELFFGEGSRLTVL.

Comments on this clonotype: This sequence may be a read error, since a much larger clone differs from it by one base. This rearrangement joins TRBV10-2 to TRBJ2-1; 10 bases map to TRBD2. Germline V gives CDR1 WSHSY, CDR2 SAAADI. Trimming took 2 bases from V and 0 from J; bases not matched to a gene: 10. The CDR3 spans 19 residues. The CDR3 nucleotides read TGCGCCAGCAGTGAGGGGACTAGCGCAATTCAAAGCTCCTACAATGAGCAGTTCTTC. Its protein is CASSEGTSAIQSSYNEQFF.

This chain uses TRBV3-1 with TRBJ1-6; D gene unclear. V lost 4 bases, J lost 6 bases, and 16 bases lay in between. CDR1 is LGHDT, CDR2 YNNKEL, per germline (reference sequence). This CDR3 region has 16 residues. The CDR3 DNA reads TGTGCCAGCAGCCTACTGGGAGGGCAGAGTAATTCACCCCTCCACTTT. This sequence encodes CASSLLGGQSNSPLHF.

This clonotype was counted many times. This chain uses TRBV20-1 with TRBJ1-1; D is unclear. Trimming stripped 6 bases from V and 1 base from J, with 6 bases between. CDR3 length equals 11 residues. Looked up from germline, CDR1 is DFQATT and CDR2 is SNEGSKA (reference sequence). Here the CDR3 reads CSAPRNTEAFF. In DNA form, the CDR3 reads TGCAGTGCCCCTCGGAACACTGAAGCTTTCTTT.

This clonotype has a count of ten or more. This chain uses TRBV20-1 with TRBJ2-5, with TRBD2 matching 7 bases. The CDR3 is 13 amino acids. V trimming: 5 bases; J trimming: 4 bases; junction bases outside the gene matches: 7. In germline, CDR1 is DFQATT, CDR2 SNEGSKA (reference sequence). CDR3 residues: CSAPAGGLETQYF. The CDR3 coding sequence is TGCAGTGCTCCCGCCGGGGGGTTAGAGACCCAGTACTTC.

This clonotype has a count of ten or more. The rearrangement uses TRBV20-1 and TRBJ2-1; D is possibly TRBD1 or TRBD2 (5 bases each). This CDR3 comprises 12 residues. The germline CDR1 and CDR2 sequences are DFQATT and SNEGSKA (reference sequence). V was trimmed by 3 bases and J by 9 bases, leaving 12 bases between them. The CDR3 spells CSASTGRGEQFF. CDR3 DNA sequence: TGCAGTGCTAGCACAGGACGGGGTGAGCAGTTCTTC.

This clonotype was observed at least ten times. The V gene is TRBV5-1, the J gene TRBJ2-3; 12 bases are a match to TRBD2. The germline gives CDR1 SGHRS, CDR2 YFSETQ. After removal of 4 bases from V and 1 base from J, the junction contained 13 bases not matched to a gene. The CDR3 sequence is 19 residues long. CDR3 in DNA: TGCGCCAGCAGCCCGTATCTAGCGGGAGGGCTTATAGGCACAGATACGCAGTATTTT. It codes for CASSPYLAGGLIGTDTQYF.

This clonotype was detected ten times or more. The rearrangement uses TRBV5-1 and TRBJ2-3, with a tentative D call TRBD1 (6 bases). The CDR3 runs 16 residues. CDR1 is SGHRS, CDR2 YFSETQ, per germline. The germline V and J ends were trimmed by 0 bases and 2 bases, with 13 bases remaining between them. The CDR3 DNA follows: TGCGCCAGCAGCTTGGATGACAGGATAGACACAGATACGCAGTATTTT. Residues: CASSLDDRIDTDTQYF.

The V and J genes are TRBV12-1 and TRBJ2-1; the D call in the table, TRBD2, was not verified against the DNA. TRBV12-1 is reported as a pseudogene. The CDR3 covers 15 residues. The CDR3 nucleotides are TGTGCCAGCAGCTTTTTGGCTAGCGGGGGACATGAGCAGTTCTTC. Amino acid sequence: CASSFLASGGHEQFF.